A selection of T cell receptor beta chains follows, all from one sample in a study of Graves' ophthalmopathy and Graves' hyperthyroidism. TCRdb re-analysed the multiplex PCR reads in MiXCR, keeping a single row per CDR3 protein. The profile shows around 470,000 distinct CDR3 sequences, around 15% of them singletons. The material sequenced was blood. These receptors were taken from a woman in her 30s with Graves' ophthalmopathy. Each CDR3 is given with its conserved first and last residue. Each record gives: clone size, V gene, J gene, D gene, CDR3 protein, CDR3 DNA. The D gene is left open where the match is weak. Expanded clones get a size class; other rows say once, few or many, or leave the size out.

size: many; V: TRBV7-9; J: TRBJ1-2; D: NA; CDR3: CASSSPGREGGYTF; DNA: TGTGCCAGCAGCTCACCAGGGCGCGAGGGCGGCTACACCTTC
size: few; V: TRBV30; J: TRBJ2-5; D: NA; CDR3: CAGLGGQETQYF; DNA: TGTGCCGGGCTGGGGGGACAAGAGACCCAGTACTTC
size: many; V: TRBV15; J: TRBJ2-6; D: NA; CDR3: CATSRDWTVRRANVLTF; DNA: TGTGCCACCAGCAGAGATTGGACGGTTCGGAGGGCCAACGTCCTGACTTTC
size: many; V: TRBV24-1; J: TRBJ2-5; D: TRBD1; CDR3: CATKGTGKETQYF; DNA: TGTGCCACCAAAGGGACAGGGAAAGAGACCCAGTACTTC
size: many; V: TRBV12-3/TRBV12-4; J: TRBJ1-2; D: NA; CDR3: CASSFGPGISWGYTF; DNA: TGTGCCAGCAGTTTTGGACCTGGGATATCTTGGGGCTACACCTTC
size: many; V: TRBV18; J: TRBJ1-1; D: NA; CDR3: CASSPMGLGHQRTEAFF; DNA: TGTGCCAGCTCACCAATGGGTTTGGGGCATCAGAGGACTGAAGCTTTCTTT
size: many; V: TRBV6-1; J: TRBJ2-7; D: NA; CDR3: CASSERRQGGYEQYF; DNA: TGTGCCAGCAGTGAACGGAGACAGGGAGGCTACGAGCAGTACTTC
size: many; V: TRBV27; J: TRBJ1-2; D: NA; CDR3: CASSGAVLQGYYGYTF; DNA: TGTGCCAGCAGTGGGGCGGTCCTACAGGGATACTATGGCTACACCTTC
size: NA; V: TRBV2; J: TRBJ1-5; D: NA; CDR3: CASSELQYSNQPQHF; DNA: TGTGCCAGCAGTGAATTACAATATAGCAATCAGCCCCAGCATTTT
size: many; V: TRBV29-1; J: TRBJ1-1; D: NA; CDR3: CSVEDLPGNRVVGTEAFF; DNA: TGCAGCGTTGAAGATCTTCCAGGGAATAGGGTAGTAGGCACTGAAGCTTTCTTT
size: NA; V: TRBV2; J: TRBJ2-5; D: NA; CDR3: CASSLVGTHLGETQYF; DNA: TGTGCCAGCAGTTTAGTTGGGACACACCTAGGGGAGACCCAGTACTTC
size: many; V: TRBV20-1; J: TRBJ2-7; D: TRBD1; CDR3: CSARPGTGHEQYF; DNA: TGCAGTGCTAGACCCGGGACAGGCCACGAGCAGTACTTC
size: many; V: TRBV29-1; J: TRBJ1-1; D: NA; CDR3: CSVEDPGLHSTEAFF; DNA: TGCAGCGTTGAAGATCCGGGGCTTCACTCCACTGAAGCTTTCTTT
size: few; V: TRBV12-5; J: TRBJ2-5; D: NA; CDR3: CASGLEARLVYF; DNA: TGTGCTAGTGGTTTGGAGGCCAGGCTGGTCTACTTC
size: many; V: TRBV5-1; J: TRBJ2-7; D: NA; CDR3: CASSLTGGAYEQYF; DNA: TGCGCCAGCAGTCTCACAGGCGGGGCCTACGAGCAGTACTTC
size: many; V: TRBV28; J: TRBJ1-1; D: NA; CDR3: CASSFLTVPNTEAFF; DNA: TGTGCCAGCAGTTTTCTGACAGTACCGAACACTGAAGCTTTCTTT
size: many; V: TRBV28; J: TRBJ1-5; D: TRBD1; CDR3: CASSSLGQGPPQHF; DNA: TGTGCCAGCAGTTCCCTGGGACAGGGGCCGCCCCAGCATTTT
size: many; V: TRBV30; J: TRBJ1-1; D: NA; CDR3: CAWSVLAQTEAFF; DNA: TGTGCCTGGAGTGTACTGGCCCAAACTGAAGCTTTCTTT